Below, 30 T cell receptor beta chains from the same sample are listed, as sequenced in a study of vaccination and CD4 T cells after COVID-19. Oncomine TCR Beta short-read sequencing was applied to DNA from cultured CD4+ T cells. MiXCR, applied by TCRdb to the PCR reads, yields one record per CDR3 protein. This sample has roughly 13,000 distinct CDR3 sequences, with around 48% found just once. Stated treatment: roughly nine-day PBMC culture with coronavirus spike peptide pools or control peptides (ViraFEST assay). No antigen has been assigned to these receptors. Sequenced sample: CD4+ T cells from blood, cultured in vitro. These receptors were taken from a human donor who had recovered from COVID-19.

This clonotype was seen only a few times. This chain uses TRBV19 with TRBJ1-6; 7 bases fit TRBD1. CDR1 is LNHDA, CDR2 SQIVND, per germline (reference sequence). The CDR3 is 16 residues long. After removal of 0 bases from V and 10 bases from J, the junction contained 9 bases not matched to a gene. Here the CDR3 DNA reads TGTGCCAGTAGTATAGATGGGACAGCCCTGGGGTCACCCCTCCACTTT. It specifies CASSIDGTALGSPLHF.

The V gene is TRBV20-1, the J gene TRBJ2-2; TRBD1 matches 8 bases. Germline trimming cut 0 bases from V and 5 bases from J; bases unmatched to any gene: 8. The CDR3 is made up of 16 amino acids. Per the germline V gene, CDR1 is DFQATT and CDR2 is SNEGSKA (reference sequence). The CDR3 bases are TGCAGTGCTAGAGATCAGACAGGGGAGAAAACCGGGGAGCTGTTTTTT. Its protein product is CSARDQTGEKTGELFF.

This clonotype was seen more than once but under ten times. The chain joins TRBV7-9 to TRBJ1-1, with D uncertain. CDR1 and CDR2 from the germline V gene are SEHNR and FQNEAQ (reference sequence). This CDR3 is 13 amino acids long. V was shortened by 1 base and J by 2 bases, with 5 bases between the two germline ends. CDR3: CASSLEVNTEAFF. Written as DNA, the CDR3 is TGTGCCAGCAGCTTAGAGGTAAACACTGAAGCTTTCTTT.

CDR3 amino acids: CASSDRGQGRADTQYF. In DNA form, the CDR3 reads TGTGCCAGCAGTGACAGGGGGCAGGGTCGGGCAGATACGCAGTATTTT. V usage is TRBV6-2 or TRBV6-3 and J usage is TRBJ2-3, with 10 bases identical to TRBD1. This CDR3 comprises 16 residues. Germline V gene data show CDR1 as MNHEY and CDR2 as SVGEGT. The V segment lost 5 bases and the J segment 4 bases; nucleotides outside the gene matches: 9.

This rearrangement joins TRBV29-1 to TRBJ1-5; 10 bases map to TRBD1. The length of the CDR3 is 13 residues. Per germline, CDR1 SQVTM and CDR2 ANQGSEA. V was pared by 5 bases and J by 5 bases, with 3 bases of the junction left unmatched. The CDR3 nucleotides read TGCAGCGTTAAGACAGGGGGCTATCAGCCCCAGCATTTT. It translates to CSVKTGGYQPQHF.

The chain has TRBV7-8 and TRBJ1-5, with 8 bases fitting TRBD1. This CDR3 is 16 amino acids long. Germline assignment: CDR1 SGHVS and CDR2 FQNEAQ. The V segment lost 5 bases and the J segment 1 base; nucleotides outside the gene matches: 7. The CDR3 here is CASSPRTGLSNQPQHF. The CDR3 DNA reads TGTGCCAGCAGCCCTAGGACAGGGTTGAGCAATCAGCCCCAGCATTTT.

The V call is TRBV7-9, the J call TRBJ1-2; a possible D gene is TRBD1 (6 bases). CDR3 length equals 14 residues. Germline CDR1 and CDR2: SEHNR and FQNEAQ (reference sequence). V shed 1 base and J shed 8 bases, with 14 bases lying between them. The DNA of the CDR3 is TGTGCCAGCAGCTTAGAGGGCACAGGGCAAGGCTACACCTTC. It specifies CASSLEGTGQGYTF.

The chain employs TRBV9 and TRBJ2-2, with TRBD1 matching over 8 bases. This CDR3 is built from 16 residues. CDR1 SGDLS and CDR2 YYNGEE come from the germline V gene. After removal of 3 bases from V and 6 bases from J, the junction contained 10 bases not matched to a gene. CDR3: CASSAPTGAWPGELFF. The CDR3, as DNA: TGTGCCAGCAGCGCCCCGACAGGGGCATGGCCCGGGGAGCTGTTTTTT.

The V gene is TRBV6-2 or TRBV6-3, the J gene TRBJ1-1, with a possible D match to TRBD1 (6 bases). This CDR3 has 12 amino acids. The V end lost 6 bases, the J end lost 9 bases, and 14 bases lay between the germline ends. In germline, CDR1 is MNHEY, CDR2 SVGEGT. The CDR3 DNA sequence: TGTGCCAGCAGCCTGGACAGCAGAAAAGCTTTCTTT. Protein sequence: CASSLDSRKAFF.

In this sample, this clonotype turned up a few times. CDR3: CASSLGGRTLRVTQYF. CDR3 nucleotides: TGTGCCAGCAGCTTGGGGGGGCGTACCTTGCGGGTGACCCAGTACTTC. The chain links TRBV11-3 to TRBJ2-5, with D possibly being TRBD2 (7 bases). The CDR3 is made up of 16 amino acids. Germline-derived CDR1 and CDR2 are SGHNT and YENEEA. V was clipped by 3 bases and J by 7 bases, with 21 bases between them.

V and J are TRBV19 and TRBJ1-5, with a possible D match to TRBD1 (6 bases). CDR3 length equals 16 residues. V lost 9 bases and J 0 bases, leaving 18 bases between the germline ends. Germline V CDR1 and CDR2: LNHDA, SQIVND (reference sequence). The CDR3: CASRSYTGNSNQPQHF. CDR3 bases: TGTGCCAGCCGGTCTTATACAGGGAATAGCAATCAGCCCCAGCATTTT.

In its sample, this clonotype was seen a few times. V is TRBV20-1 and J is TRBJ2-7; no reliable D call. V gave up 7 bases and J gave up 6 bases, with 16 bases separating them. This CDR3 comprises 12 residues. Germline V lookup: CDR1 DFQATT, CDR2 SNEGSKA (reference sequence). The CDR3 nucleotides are TGCAGTGGACTCGGGTTGTCGGGCGAGCAGTACTTC. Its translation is CSGLGLSGEQYF.

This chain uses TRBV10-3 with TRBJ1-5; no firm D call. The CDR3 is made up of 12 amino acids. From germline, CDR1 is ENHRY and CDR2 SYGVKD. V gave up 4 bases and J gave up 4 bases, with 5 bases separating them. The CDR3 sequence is CAISGRNQPQHF. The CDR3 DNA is TGTGCCATCAGTGGCCGGAATCAGCCCCAGCATTTT.

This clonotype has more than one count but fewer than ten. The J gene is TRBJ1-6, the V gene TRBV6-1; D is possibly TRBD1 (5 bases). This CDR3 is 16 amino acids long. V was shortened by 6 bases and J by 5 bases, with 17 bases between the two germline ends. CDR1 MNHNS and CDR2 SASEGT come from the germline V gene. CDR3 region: CASSLAWTQDNSPLHF. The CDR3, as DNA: TGTGCCAGCAGCCTCGCATGGACACAGGATAATTCACCCCTCCACTTT.

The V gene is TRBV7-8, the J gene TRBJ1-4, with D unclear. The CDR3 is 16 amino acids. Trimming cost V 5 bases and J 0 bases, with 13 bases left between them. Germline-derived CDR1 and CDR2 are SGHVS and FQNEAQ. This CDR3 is CASSQTLLTTNEKLFF. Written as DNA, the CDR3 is TGTGCCAGCAGCCAAACCTTACTGACAACTAATGAAAAACTGTTTTTT.

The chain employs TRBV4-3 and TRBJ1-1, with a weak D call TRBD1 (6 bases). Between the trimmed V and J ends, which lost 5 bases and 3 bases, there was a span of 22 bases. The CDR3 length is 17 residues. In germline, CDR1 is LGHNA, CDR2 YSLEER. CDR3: CASSFRDIWLDDTEAFF. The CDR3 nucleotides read TGCGCCAGCAGCTTCCGGGACATTTGGCTGGATGACACTGAAGCTTTCTTT.

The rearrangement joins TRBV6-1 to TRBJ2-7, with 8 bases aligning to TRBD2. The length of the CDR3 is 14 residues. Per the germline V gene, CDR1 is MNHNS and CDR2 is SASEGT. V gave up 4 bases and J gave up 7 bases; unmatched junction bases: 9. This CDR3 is CASSVSGGNGEQYF. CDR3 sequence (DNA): TGTGCCAGCAGTGTAAGCGGGGGCAACGGGGAGCAGTACTTC.

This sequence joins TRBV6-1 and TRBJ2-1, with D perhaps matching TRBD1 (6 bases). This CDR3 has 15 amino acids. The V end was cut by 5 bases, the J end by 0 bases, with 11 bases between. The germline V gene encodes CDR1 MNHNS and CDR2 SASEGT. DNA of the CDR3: TGTGCCAGCAGTCTGGACAGAAGCTCCTACAATGAGCAGTTCTTC. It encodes CASSLDRSSYNEQFF.

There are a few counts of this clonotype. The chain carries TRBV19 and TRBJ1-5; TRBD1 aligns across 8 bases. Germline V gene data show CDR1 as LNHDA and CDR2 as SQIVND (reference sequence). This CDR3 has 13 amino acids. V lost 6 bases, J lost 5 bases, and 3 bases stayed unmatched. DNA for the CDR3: TGTGCCAGTAGACCGACAGGGGATCAGCCCCAGCATTTT. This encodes CASRPTGDQPQHF.

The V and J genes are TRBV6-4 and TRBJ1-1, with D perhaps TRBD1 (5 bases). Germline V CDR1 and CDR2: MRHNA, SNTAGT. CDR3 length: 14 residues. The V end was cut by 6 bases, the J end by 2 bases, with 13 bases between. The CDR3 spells CASSAGSRNTEAFF. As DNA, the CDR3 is TGTGCCAGCAGCGCAGGGAGTAGAAACACTGAAGCTTTCTTT.

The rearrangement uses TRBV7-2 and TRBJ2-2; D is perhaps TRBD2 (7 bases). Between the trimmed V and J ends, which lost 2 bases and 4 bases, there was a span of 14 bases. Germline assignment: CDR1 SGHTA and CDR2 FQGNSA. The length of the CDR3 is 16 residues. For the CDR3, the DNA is TGTGCCAGCAGCTTAAGGGGGGGGCGGGTCACCGGGGAGCTGTTTTTT. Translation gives CASSLRGGRVTGELFF.

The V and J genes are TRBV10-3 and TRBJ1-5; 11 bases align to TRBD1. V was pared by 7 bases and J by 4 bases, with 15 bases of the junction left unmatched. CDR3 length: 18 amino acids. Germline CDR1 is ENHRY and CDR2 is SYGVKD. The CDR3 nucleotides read TGTGCCATCACAAAGTCCGCCCCGGGACAGGGGGGAAATCAGCCCCAGCATTTT. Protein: CAITKSAPGQGGNQPQHF.

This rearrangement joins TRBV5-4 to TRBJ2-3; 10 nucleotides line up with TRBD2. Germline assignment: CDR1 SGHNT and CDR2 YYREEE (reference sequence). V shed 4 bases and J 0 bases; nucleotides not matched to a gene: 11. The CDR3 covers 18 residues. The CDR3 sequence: CASSVGRAGGLSTDTQYF. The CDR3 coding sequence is TGTGCCAGCAGCGTGGGGCGAGCGGGGGGGCTTAGCACAGATACGCAGTATTTT.

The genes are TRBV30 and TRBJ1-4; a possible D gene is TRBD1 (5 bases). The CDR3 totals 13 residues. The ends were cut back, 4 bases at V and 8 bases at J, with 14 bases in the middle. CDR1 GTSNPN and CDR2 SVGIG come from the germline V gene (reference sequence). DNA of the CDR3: TGTGCCTGGACCCGGGACTTGGGAGAAAAACTGTTTTTT. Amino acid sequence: CAWTRDLGEKLFF.

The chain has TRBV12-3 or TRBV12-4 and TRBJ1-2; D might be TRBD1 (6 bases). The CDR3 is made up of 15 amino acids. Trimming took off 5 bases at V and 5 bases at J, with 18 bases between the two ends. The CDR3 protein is CASSLRQVPFYGYTF. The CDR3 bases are TGTGCCAGCAGTCTACGACAGGTTCCTTTTTATGGCTACACCTTC.

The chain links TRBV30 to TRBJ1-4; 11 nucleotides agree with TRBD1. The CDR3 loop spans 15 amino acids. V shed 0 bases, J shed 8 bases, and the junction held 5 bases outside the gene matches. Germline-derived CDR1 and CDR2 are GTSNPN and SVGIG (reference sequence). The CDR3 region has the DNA TGTGCCTGGAGTGTAACGGGACAGGGGGGCGAAAAACTGTTTTTT. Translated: CAWSVTGQGGEKLFF.

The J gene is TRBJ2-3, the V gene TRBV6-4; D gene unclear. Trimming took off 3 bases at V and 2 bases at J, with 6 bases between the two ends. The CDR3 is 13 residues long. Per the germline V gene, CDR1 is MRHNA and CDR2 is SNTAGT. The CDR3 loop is CASSEAHTDTQYF. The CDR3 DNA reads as TGTGCCAGCAGTGAGGCACACACAGATACGCAGTATTTT.

CDR3 DNA sequence: TGTGCCAGCACCTTGGGACAGGCAGGGTCACCCCTCCACTTT. As protein: CASTLGQAGSPLHF. V usage is TRBV7-9 and J usage is TRBJ1-6, with TRBD1 matching over 8 bases. Germline-derived CDR1 and CDR2 are SEHNR and FQNEAQ (reference sequence). V gave up 7 bases and J gave up 10 bases; unmatched junction bases: 9. The CDR3 extends over 14 amino acids.

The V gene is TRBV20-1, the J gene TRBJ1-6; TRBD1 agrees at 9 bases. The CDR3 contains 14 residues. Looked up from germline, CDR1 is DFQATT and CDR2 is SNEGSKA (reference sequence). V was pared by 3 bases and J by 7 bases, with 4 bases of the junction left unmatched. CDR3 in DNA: TGCAGTGCTAGCCTGGACAGGGGCAATTCACCCCTCCACTTT. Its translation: CSASLDRGNSPLHF.

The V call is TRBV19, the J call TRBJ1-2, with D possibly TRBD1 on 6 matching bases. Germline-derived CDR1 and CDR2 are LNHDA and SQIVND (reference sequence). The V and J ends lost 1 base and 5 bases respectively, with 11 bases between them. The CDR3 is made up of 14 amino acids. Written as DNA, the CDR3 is TGTGCCAGTAGTATAGGACAGGCCGCTTATGGCTACACCTTC. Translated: CASSIGQAAYGYTF.